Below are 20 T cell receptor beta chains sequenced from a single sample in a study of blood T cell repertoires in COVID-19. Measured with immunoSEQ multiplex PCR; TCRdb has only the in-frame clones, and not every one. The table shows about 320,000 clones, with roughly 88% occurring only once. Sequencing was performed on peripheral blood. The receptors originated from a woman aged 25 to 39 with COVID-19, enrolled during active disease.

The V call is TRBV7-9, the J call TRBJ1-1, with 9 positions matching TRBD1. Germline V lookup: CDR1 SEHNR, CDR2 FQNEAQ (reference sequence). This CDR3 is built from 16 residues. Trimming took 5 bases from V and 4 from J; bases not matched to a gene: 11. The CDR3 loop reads CASSPLSGQGPTEAFF. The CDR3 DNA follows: TGTGCCAGCAGCCCCTTAAGCGGACAGGGGCCCACTGAAGCTTTCTTT. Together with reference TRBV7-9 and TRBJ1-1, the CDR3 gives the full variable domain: DTGVSQNPRHKITKRGQNVTFRCDPISEHNRLYWYRQTLGQGPEFLTYFQNEAQLEKSRLLSDRFSAERPKGSFSTLEIQRTEQGDSAMYLCASSPLSGQGPTEAFFGQGTRLTVV.

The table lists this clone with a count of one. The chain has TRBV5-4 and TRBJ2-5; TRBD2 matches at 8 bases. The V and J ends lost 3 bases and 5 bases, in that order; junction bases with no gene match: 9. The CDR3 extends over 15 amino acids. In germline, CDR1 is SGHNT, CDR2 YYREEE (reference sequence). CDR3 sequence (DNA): TGTGCCAGCAGCTCCTCTCGGGGGGGGCCGGAGACCCAGTACTTC. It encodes CASSSSRGGPETQYF. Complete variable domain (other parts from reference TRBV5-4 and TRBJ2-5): ETGVTQSPTHLIKTRGQQVTLRCSSQSGHNTVSWYQQALGQGPQFIFQYYREEENGRGNFPPRFSGLQFPNYSSELNVNALELDDSALYLCASSSSRGGPETQYFGPGTRLLVL.

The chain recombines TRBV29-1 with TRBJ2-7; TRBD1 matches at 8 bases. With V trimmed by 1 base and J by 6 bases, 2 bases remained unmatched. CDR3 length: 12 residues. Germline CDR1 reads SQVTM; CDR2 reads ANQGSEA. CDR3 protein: CSVEGGTGEQYF. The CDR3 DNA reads TGCAGCGTTGAAGGGGGGACAGGCGAGCAGTACTTC.

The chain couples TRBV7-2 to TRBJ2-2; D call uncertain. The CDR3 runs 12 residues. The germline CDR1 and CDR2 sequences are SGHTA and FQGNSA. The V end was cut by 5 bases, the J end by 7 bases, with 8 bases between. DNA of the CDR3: TGTGCCAGCAGCGCGCGTAGCGGGGAGCTGTTTTTT. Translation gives CASSARSGELFF.

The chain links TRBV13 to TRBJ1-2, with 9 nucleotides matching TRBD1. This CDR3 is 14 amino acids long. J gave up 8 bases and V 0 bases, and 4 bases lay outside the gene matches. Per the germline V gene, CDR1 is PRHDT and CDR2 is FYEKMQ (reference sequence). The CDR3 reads CASSLGQGAGGYTF. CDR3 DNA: TGTGCCAGCAGCTTAGGACAGGGGGCTGGCGGCTACACCTTC.

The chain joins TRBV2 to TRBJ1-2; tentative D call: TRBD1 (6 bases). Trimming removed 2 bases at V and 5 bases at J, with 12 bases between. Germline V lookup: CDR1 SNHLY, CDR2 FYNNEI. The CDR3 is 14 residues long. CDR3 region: CASSESTGPYGYTF. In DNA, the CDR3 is TGTGCCAGCAGTGAAAGCACAGGGCCATATGGCTACACCTTC.

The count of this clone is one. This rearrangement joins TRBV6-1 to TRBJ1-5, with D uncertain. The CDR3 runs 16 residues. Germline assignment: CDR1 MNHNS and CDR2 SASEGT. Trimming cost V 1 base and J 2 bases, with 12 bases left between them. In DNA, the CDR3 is TGTGCCAGCAGTGAAGAGCTAGGATGGGGCAATCAGCCCCAGCATTTT. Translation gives CASSEELGWGNQPQHF.

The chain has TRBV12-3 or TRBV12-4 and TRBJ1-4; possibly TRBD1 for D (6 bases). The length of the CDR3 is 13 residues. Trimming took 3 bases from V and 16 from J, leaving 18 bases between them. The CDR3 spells CASSLNYGTSRFF. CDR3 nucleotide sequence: TGTGCCAGCAGTTTGAATTACGGGACAAGTCGGTTTTTT.

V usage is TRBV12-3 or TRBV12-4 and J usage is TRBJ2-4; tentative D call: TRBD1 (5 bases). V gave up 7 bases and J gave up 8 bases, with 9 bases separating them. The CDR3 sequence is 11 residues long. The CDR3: CASTQGDIQYF. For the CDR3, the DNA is TGTGCCAGCACTCAAGGGGACATTCAGTACTTC.

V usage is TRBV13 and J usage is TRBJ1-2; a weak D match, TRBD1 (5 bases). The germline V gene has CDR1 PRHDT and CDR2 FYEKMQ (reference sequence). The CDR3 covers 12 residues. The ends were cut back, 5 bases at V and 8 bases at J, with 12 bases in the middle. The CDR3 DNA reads TGTGCCAGCAGCGCAGGGAGGGGAGGCTACACCTTC. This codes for CASSAGRGGYTF.

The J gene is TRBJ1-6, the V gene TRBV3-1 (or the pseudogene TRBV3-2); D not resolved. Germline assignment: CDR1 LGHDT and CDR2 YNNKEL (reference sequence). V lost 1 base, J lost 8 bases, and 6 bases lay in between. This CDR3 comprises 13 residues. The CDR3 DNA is TGTGCCAGCAGCCAAGGTCCAGATTCACCCCTCCACTTT. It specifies CASSQGPDSPLHF.

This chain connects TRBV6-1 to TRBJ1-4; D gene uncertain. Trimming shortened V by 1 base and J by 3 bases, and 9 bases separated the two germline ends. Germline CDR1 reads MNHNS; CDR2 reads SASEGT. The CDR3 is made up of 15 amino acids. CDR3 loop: CASSEVWQSNEKLFF. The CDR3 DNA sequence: TGTGCCAGCAGTGAAGTTTGGCAATCTAATGAAAAACTGTTTTTT.

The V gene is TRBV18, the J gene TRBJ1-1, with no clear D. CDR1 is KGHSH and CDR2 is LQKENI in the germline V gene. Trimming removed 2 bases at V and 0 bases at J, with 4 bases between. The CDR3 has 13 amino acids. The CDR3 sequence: CASSPGLNTEAFF. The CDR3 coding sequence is TGTGCCAGCTCACCAGGGCTGAACACTGAAGCTTTCTTT. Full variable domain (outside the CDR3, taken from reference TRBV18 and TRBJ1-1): NAGVMQNPRHLVRRRGQEARLRCSPMKGHSHVYWYRQLPEEGLKFMVYLQKENIIDESGMPKERFSAEFPKEGPSILRIQQVVRGDSAAYFCASSPGLNTEAFFGQGTRLTVV.

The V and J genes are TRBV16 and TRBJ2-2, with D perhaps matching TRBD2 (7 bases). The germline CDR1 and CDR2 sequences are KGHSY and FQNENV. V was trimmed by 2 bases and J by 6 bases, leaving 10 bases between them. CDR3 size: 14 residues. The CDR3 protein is CASSQVGGPGELFF. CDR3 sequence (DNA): TGTGCCAGCAGCCAAGTCGGGGGGCCCGGGGAGCTGTTTTTT.

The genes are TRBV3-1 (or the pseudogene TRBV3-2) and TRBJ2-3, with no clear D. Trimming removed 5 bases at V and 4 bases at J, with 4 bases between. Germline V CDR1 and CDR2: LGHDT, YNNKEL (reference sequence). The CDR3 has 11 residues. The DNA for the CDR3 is TGTGCCAGCAGCTCATCAGATACGCAGTATTTT. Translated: CASSSSDTQYF.

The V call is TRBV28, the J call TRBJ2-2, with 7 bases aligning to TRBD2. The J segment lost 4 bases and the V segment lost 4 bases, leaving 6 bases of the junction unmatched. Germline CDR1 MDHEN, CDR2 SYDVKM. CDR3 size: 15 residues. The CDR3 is CASSSTSWGTGELFF. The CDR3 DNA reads TGTGCCAGCAGTTCGACTAGCTGGGGCACCGGGGAGCTGTTTTTT.

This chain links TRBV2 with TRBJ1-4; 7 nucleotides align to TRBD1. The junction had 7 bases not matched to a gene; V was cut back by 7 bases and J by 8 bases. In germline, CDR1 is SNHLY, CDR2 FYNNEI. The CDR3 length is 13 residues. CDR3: CASMEGAREKLFF. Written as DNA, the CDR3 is TGTGCCAGCATGGAGGGGGCAAGGGAAAAACTGTTTTTT.

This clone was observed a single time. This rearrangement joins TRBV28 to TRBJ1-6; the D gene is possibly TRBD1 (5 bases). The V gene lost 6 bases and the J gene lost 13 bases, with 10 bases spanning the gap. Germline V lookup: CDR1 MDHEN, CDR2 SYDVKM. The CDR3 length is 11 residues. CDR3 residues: CASSLGHPLHF. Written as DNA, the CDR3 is TGTGCCAGCAGCCTGGGGCATCCCCTCCACTTT.

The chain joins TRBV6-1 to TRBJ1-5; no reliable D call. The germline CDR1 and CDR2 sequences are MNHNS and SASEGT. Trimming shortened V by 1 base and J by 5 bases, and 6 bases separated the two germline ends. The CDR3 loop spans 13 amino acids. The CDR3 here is CASSEGAHQPQHF. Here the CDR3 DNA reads TGTGCCAGCAGTGAAGGGGCCCATCAGCCCCAGCATTTT.

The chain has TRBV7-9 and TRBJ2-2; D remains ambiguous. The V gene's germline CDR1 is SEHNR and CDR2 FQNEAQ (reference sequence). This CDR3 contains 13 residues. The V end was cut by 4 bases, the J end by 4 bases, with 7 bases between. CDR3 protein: CASSSSATGELFF. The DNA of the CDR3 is TGTGCCAGCAGCTCGAGCGCCACCGGGGAGCTGTTTTTT.